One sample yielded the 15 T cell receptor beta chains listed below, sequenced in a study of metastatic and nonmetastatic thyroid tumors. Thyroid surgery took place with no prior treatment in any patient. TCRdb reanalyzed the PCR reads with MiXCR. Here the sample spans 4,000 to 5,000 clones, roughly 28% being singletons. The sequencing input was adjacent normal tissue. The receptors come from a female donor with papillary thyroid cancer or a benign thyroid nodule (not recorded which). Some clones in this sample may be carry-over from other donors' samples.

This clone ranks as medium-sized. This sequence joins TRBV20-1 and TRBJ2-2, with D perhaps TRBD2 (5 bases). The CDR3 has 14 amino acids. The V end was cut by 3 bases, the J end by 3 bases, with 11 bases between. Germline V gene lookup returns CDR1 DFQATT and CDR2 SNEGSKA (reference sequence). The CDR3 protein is CSARDFQHTGELFF. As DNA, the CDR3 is TGCAGTGCTAGGGACTTTCAACACACCGGGGAGCTGTTTTTT.

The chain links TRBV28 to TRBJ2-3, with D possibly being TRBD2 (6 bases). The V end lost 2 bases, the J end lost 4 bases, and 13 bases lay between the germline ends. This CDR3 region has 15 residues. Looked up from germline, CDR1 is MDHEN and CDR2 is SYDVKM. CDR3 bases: TGTGCCAGCAGTTTAGCGGGACGGGACGCAGATACGCAGTATTTT. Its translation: CASSLAGRDADTQYF.

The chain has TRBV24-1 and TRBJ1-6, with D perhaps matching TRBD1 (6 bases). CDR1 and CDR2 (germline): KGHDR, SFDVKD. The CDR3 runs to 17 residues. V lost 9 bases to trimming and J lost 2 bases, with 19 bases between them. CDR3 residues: CATYLRGGKAYNSPLHF. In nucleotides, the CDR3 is TGTGCCACCTATCTGAGGGGGGGAAAGGCCTATAATTCACCCCTCCACTTT.

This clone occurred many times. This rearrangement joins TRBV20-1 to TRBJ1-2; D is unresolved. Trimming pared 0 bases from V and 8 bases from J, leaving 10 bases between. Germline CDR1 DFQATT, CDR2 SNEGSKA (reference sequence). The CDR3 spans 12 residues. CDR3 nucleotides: TGCAGTGCTAGAGAACTTCTGTGGGGCTACACCTTC. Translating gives CSARELLWGYTF.

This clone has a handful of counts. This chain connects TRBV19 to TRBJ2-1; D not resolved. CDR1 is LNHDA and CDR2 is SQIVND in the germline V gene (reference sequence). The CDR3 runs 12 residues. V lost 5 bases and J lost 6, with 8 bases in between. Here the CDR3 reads CASSFLLNEQFF. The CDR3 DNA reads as TGTGCCAGTAGTTTTCTTCTCAATGAGCAGTTCTTC.

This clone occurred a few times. CDR3 loop: CSATLTGAGYGYTF. In nucleotides, the CDR3 is TGCAGTGCTACCCTGACAGGGGCGGGTTATGGCTACACCTTC. The rearrangement links TRBV20-1 to TRBJ1-2; 8 nucleotides match TRBD1. The CDR3 totals 14 residues. CDR1 is DFQATT and CDR2 is SNEGSKA in the germline V gene (reference sequence). Trimming at V came to 4 bases and at J to 5 bases, leaving 9 bases not matched to a gene.

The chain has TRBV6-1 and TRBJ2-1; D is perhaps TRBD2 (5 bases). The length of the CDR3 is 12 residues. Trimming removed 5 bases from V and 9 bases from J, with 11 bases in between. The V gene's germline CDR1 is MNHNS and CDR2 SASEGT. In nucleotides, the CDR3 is TGTGCCAGCAGTTTGTCCGCGGGTGAGCAGTTCTTC. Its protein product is CASSLSAGEQFF.

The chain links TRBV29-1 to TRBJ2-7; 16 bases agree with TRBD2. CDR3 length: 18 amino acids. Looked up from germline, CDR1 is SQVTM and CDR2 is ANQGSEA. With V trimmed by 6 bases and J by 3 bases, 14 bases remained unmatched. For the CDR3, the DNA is TGCAGCGTGGTACTAGCTTGGGGACTAGCGGGAGGGGGCTACGAGCAGTACTTC. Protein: CSVVLAWGLAGGGYEQYF.

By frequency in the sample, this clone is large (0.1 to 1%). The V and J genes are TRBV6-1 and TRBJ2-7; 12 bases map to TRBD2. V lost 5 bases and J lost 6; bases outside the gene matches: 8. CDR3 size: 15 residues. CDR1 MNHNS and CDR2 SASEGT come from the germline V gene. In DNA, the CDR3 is TGTGCCAGCAGTAAAGGAGGGACTAGCGGGTTCGAGCAGTACTTC. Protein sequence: CASSKGGTSGFEQYF.

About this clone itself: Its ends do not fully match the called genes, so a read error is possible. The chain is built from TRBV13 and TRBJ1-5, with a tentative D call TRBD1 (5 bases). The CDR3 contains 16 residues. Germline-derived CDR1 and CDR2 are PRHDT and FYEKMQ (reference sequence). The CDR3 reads CASSFGGDLSNRPQHF. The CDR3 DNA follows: TGTGCCAGCAGCTTCGGGGGGGACCTCAGCAATCGGCCCCAGCATTTT.

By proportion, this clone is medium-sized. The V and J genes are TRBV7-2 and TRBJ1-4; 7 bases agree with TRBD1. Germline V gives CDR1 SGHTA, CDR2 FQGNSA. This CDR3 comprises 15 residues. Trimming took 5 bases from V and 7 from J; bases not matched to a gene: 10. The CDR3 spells CASSGSGGSGEKLFF. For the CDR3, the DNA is TGTGCCAGCAGCGGCTCAGGGGGGTCTGGTGAAAAACTGTTTTTT.

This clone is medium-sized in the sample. The CDR3 nucleotides read TGTGCCAGCAGTGGAAGGGGGTTTACGCAGTATTTT. Protein product: CASSGRGFTQYF. The chain uses TRBV28 and TRBJ2-3; perhaps TRBD1 as D (6 bases). The V end lost 5 bases, the J end lost 8 bases, and 11 bases lay between the germline ends. There are 12 residues in the CDR3. Germline-derived CDR1 and CDR2 are MDHEN and SYDVKM.

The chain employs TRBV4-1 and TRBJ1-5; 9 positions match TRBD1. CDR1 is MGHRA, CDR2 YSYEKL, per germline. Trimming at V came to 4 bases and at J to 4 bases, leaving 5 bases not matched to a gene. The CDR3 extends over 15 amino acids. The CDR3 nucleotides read TGCGCCAGCAGCCGGGACAGGGTCCGAAATCAGCCCCAGCATTTT. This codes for CASSRDRVRNQPQHF.

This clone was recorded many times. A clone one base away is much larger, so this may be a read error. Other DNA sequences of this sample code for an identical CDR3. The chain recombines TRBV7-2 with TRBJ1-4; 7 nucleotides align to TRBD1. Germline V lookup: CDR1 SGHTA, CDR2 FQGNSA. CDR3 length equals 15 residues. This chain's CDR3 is CASSGSGGSGEKLSF. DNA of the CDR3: TGTGCCAGCAGCGGCTCAGGGGGGTCTGGTGAAAAACTGTCTTTT.

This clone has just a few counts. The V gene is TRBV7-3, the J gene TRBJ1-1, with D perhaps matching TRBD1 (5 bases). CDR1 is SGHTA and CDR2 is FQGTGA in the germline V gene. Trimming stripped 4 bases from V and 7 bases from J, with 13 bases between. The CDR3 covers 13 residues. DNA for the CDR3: TGTGCCAGCAGCTCTACAGGAACGGATGAAGCTTTCTTT. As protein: CASSSTGTDEAFF.